This TCR beta chain is from a study of shared clonotypes between healthy human individuals. Concerning this clone: What it binds is unknown. Given a much more abundant clone one base away, this may be a read error.

Study observations and caveats: The sharing of 4% to 5.5% of naive CD4 clonotypes was seen across a handful of donors.

There were no recent acute infections or vaccinations among the donors, who were healthy HIV-negative adults. Here immunoSEQ multiplex PCR was the method, and the copy in TCRdb shows in-frame clones only, minus some. The repertoire consists of about 1 million clones, with approximately 68% occurring once and the leading ten covering roughly 1.5%. CDR3 length equals 14 residues. V dropped 1 base and J dropped 3 bases, with 6 bases sitting between them. The germline gives CDR1 SEHNR, CDR2 FQNEAQ (reference sequence). The TCR sequence derives from a man aged 18 to 35 in good health. Sequenced material: memory CD4+ T cells sorted from blood. Noted subset: CD45RA-negative fraction. The chain links TRBV7-9 to TRBJ2-2; D is ambiguous. Here the CDR3 DNA reads TGTGCCAGCAGCTTAGTTAGGGACACCGGGGAGCTGTTTTTT. As protein: CASSLVRDTGELFF. The full variable domain, in which reference TRBV7-9 and TRBJ2-2 provide the parts outside the CDR3, is DTGVSQNPRHKITKRGQNVTFRCDPISEHNRLYWYRQTLGQGPEFLTYFQNEAQLEKSRLLSDRFSAERPKGSFSTLEIQRTEQGDSAMYLCASSLVRDTGELFFGEGSRLTVL.